This T cell receptor beta chain was identified during a study of T-cell reconstitution after alpha-beta-depleted transplantation in children. It was with unique molecular identifiers that the TCRbeta library was prepared. One entry per CDR3 protein results from TCRdb running MiXCR on the PCR reads. Seen here are about 610,000 distinct CDR3 sequences, more than 9% observed once, and the top ten hold less than 5%. The germline gives CDR1 SQVTM, CDR2 ANQGSEA. Trimming removed 8 bases at V and 3 bases at J, with 16 bases between. The CDR3 spans 13 residues. Source: PBMCs from the stem cell graft donor, taken from the stem cell graft. This receptor was identified in a human donor who donated a stem cell graft to a child with acute myeloid leukemia. The chain has TRBV29-1 and TRBJ2-5; D may be TRBD2 (7 bases). The CDR3 is CSSLGRGEETQYF. In DNA form, the CDR3 reads TGCAGCTCCCTGGGGAGGGGGGAAGAGACCCAGTACTTC. Using reference TRBV29-1 and TRBJ2-5 for the parts outside the CDR3, the full variable domain is SAVISQKPSRDICQRGTSLTIQCQVDSQVTMMFWYRQQPGQSLTLIATANQGSEATYESGFVIDKFPISRPNLTFSTLTVSNMSPEDSSIYLCSSLGRGEETQYFGPGTRLLVL.